Sequencing of this T cell receptor (beta chain) was carried out in a study of blood T cell repertoires in COVID-19. Across the whole study: The analysed material was cDNA or gDNA that came from T cells, B-cell-depleted T cells, or PBMCs.

V shed 3 bases and J 1 base; nucleotides not matched to a gene: 12. Germline CDR1 reads SGHNT; CDR2 reads YYREEE (reference sequence). The CDR3 length is 17 residues. Profiling relied on immunoSEQ multiplex PCR, and the TCRdb table lists in-frame clones only, not all of them. Here the sample spans 140,000 to 150,000 clones, approximately 86% being singletons. The chain recombines TRBV5-4 with TRBJ1-2; TRBD1 aligns across 7 bases. The TCR sequence derives from a woman aged 40 to 49 with active or convalescent COVID-19. Specimen: peripheral blood. As DNA, the CDR3 is TGTGCCAGCAGCTCAATGGGGACAGTTTTTTTTAACTATGGCTACACCTTC. Encoded protein: CASSSMGTVFFNYGYTF.